This is a list of T cell receptor beta chains from one sample in a study of blood T cells in healthy people across ages. MiXCR was run by TCRdb on the 5' RACE reads, yielding one entry per CDR3 protein. The sample lists nearly 1 million distinct CDR3 sequences; 45% to 60% were seen once. Material: blood. All receptors derive from a woman aged 55-70 years in good health. The CDR3 runs from the conserved cysteine through the conserved F or W. D genes are given only for firm matches. Rows may omit the clone size; those that give it use once, few, many or a size class.

>TRBV27|TRBJ2-7|NA|NA
TGTGCCAGCAGCCGGACGGGGTTACAAGCCTACGAGCAGTACTTC
CASSRTGLQAYEQYF
>TRBV19|TRBJ2-1|NA|NA
TGTGCCAGTTGTGGTGGCTATGAGCAGTTCTTC
CASCGGYEQFF
>TRBV3-1|TRBJ2-7|NA|NA
TGTGCCAGCAGCCAAGGAGGGCTAGGAGGGTACTTC
CASSQGGLGGYF
>TRBV4-1|TRBJ2-7|TRBD1|NA
TGCGCCAGCAGCCCCCGCGTGACAGGGTCCTACGAGCAGTACTTC
CASSPRVTGSYEQYF
>TRBV20-1|TRBJ1-1|NA|NA
TGCAGTGCTAGAGAGGTACGACGGACTGAAGCTTTCTTT
CSAREVRRTEAFF
>TRBV5-1|TRBJ2-1|NA|NA
TGCGCCAGCAGCTCCGTAGGATGGCAGTTCTTC
CASSSVGWQFF
>TRBV20-1|TRBJ2-1|NA|few
TGCAGTGCTAGCGGACTTATAAATGAGCAGTTCTTC
CSASGLINEQFF
>TRBV10-3|TRBJ2-7|NA|once
TGTGCCATCAGTGAGCCCATGGTAGGGTCCAACTACGAGCAGTACTTC
CAISEPMVGSNYEQYF
>TRBV27|TRBJ2-1|NA|NA
TGTGCCAGCAGTGTTTCCAGATTGAGGGATGAGCAGTTCTTC
CASSVSRLRDEQFF
>TRBV3-1|TRBJ2-7|NA|NA
TGTGCCAGCAGCCAAGATCTGGCGGCTTCCTACGAGCAGTACTTC
CASSQDLAASYEQYF
>TRBV12-3/TRBV12-4|TRBJ2-1|TRBD2|NA
TGTGCCAGCAGTTTTGGGCTGCGGGAGATAACGAATGAGCAGTTCTTC
CASSFGLREITNEQFF
>TRBV29-1|TRBJ2-7|TRBD2|NA
TGCAGCGTTGAATACCGAGCGGGAACCTACAATGAGCAGTACTTC
CSVEYRAGTYNEQYF
>TRBV5-8|TRBJ2-6|TRBD1|NA
TGTGCCAGCAGCGTATACAGGGGTCGCTCTGGGGCCAACGTCCTGACTTTC
CASSVYRGRSGANVLTF
>TRBV4-1|TRBJ1-4|TRBD1|few
TGCGCCAGCAGTCCGGACAGGGGGGTTGAAAAACTGTTTTTT
CASSPDRGVEKLFF
>TRBV2|TRBJ2-5|NA|many
TGTGCCAGCAGTGGCGTCAGACAAGAGACCCAGTACTTC
CASSGVRQETQYF